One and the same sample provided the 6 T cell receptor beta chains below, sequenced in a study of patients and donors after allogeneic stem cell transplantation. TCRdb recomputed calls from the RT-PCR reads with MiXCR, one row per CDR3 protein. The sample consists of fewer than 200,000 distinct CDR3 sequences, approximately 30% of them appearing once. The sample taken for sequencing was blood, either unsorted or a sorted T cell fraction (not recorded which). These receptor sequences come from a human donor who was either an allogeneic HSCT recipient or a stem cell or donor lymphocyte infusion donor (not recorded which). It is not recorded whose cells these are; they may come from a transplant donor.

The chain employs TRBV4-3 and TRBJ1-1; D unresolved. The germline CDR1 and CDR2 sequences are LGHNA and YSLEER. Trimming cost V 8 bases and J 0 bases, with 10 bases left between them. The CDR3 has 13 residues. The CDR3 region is CASGGVMNTEAFF. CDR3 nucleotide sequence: TGCGCCAGCGGAGGAGTAATGAACACTGAAGCTTTCTTT.

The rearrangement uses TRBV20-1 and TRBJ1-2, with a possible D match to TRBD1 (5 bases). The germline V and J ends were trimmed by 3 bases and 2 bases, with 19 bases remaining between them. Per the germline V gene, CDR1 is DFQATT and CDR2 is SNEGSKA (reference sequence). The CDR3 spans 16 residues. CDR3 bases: TGCAGTGCTAGTGTAGCCTCAGGGATTCCAAACTATGGCTACACCTTC. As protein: CSASVASGIPNYGYTF.

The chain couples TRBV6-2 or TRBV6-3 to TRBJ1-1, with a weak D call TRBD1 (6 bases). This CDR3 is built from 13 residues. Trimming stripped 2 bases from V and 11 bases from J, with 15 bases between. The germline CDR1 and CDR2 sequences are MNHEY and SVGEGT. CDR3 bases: TGTGCCAGCAGTTACAGTTCTCCAGGGGCGGCTTTCTTT. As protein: CASSYSSPGAAFF.

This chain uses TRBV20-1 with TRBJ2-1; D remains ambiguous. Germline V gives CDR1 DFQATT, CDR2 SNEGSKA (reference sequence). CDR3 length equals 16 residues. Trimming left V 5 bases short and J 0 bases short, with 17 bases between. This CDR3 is CSAQTKPMSSYNEQFF. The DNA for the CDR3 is TGCAGTGCTCAAACCAAGCCCATGAGCTCCTACAATGAGCAGTTCTTC.

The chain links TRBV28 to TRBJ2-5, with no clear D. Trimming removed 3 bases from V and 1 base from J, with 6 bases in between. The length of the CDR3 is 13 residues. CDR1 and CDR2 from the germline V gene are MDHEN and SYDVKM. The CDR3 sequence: CASSFQIQETQYF. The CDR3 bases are TGTGCCAGCAGTTTTCAGATCCAAGAGACCCAGTACTTC.

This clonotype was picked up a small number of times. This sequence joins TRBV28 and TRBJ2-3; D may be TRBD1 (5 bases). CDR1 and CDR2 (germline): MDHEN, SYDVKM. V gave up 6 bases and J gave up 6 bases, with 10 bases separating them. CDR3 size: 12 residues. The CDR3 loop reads CASSWPGDTQYF. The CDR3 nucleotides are TGTGCCAGCAGCTGGCCAGGGGATACGCAGTATTTT.